This entry describes one TCR beta chain. This clone was seen just once. The antigen it recognizes is unknown. Base qualities are not provided; no much larger clone lies one nucleotide away. The CDR3 regions of human TCRbeta chains were subjected to immunosequencing. The published analysis was carried out like this. Repertoire TCRs were checked for matches against a reference library of SARS-CoV-2-specific TCRs that had been generated using the MIRA antigen-specificity platform. Breadth was defined as the fraction of unique TCRs that were SARS-CoV-2-associated. Depth was defined as the fraction of total T cells that were SARS-CoV-2-associated. Each spike-specific TCR was assigned to its reactive spike region and to a CD4 or CD8 class using the MIRA data. Log10-transformed breadth and depth values were compared by one-way ANOVA with Sidak's multiple comparisons tests. The table was pulled from immuneACCESS by TCRdb, which kept in-frame rearrangements only. Such tables lose some clones; where checked, under half of the loss comes from unresolved V genes, and the rest has no known cause. The DNA gave D and trimming, while V, J and clone size come from that table. A total of roughly 110,000 clones appear in this sample, about 90% of them only once. Roughly a fifth of the sample lies in the top ten.

From the germline V gene, CDR1 is ENHRY and CDR2 is SYGVKD. Measured from the cysteine to the phenylalanine, the CDR3 is 15 residues long. Only the CDR3 DNA stays, 45 bases, in frame from base 1. V lost 5 bases and J lost 1 base; the stretch between them is 15 bases long. The data are from a study of T cell responses to AZD1222 COVID-19 vaccine (dated by TCRdb to about 2021). Regarding the research as a whole: AZD1222 recipients given second doses at about 4 weeks or at about 12 weeks were pooled, since spike-specific TCR depth and breadth were not found to differ between the two schedules. TCR sequencing was performed for 230 to 250 trial participants, of whom about 200 were given two doses of AZD1222 and 26 were given two doses of MenACWY control vaccine. Enrollment into the trials was organized by age into subgroups of 18-55, 56-69 and 70-plus years, and those subgroups contained roughly 150, 30 and 60 TCR-sequenced participants, respectively.

The time point label here, explained by the study, means: baseline before first vaccination. Samples from vaccinated people were obtained from the UK trials COV001 and COV002, which included a single-blind randomized controlled phase 2/3 trial of AZD1222 (ChAdOx1 nCoV-19) in healthy adults. For TCRbeta chain sequencing, PBMC samples were collected from trial participants at day 0 and at day 28 after the second dose. General conclusions and limits of the study: Spike-specific TCR breadth and depth rose significantly after two AZD1222 doses compared with day 0 and with MenACWY recipients. Because no samples from the day 14 peak response were available, repertoires could be characterized only after the peak T cell response. CD4 TCRs associated with the vaccine covered the entire spike protein, and the dominant responses were in regions 160-218 and 743-854. In the small 56-69-year group, the increase in depth fell short of significance, most likely because of low power. Conclusions about previously exposed vaccinees were limited because only six or seven AZD1222 recipients were SARS-CoV-2 seropositive at baseline. Most participants were white British and females outnumbered males, and the authors suggested that clonal diversity may have been underestimated. Reportedly, almost half of the unique spike-specific TCRs recognized epitopes lying outside the regions that are mutated in the B.1.351 and B.1.1.7 variants.

The chain employs TRBV10-3 and TRBJ2-7, with the D gene not clear enough to name. The receptor was derived from an adult in good health. This specimen was peripheral blood, taken on day 0 of AZD1222 vaccination. The CDR3 amino acid sequence is: CAISPGARKSYEQYF. Read as DNA, the sequence is TGTGCCATCAGTCCTGGTGCACGAAAATCCTACGAGCAGTACTTC.